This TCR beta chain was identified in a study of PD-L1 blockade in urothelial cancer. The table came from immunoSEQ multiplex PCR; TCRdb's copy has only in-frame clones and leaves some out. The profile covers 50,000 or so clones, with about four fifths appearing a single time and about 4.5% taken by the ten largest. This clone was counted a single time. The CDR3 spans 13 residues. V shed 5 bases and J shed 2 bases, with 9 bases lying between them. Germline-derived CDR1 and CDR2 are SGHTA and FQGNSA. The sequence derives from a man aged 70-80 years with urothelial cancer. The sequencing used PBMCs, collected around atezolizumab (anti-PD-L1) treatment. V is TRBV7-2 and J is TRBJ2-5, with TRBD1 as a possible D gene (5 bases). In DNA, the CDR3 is TGTGCCAGCAGCAGGGGCAAACAAGAGACCCAGTACTTC. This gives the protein CASSRGKQETQYF.